These 7 T cell receptor beta chains were all obtained from the same sample, sequenced in a study of OX40 agonist ivuxolimab in advanced cancers. Sequencing used immunoSEQ multiplex PCR; TCRdb keeps in-frame clones, though not all of them. The data contain 45,000 to 50,000 clones, approximately 91% of them singletons. The source material was CD4+ or CD8+ T cells sorted from blood, sampled in a trial of the OX40 agonist ivuxolimab. These receptors all stem from an adult with an advanced solid tumor such as melanoma, head and neck, liver or kidney cancer.

The chain carries TRBV9 and TRBJ2-7; TRBD2 might be the D (5 bases). V was pared by 7 bases and J by 4 bases, with 12 bases between. The germline CDR1 and CDR2 sequences are SGDLS and YYNGEE. This CDR3 is built from 12 residues. The CDR3: CASGRAGYEQYF. The CDR3 DNA sequence: TGTGCCAGCGGTAGGGCGGGTTACGAGCAGTACTTC.

The chain links TRBV21-1 to TRBJ2-4; the D call TRBD1 from the table was never checked on the DNA. TRBV21-1 has pseudogene status. The CDR3 has 17 residues. For the CDR3, the DNA is TGTGCCAGCAGCAACAGGGACAGATTAGGAGCCAAAAACATTCAGTACTTC. As protein: CASSNRDRLGAKNIQYF.

The chain has TRBV23-1 and TRBJ2-5; possibly TRBD2 for D (7 bases). TRBV23-1 is labeled an ORF, and its function is uncertain. The length of the CDR3 is 14 residues. V shed 6 bases and J shed 5 bases, with 16 bases lying between them. The CDR3 loop reads CASRGGAVAETQYF. The CDR3 DNA reads as TGCGCCAGCAGGGGGGGGGCGGTGGCCGAGACCCAGTACTTC.

The chain has TRBV28 and TRBJ2-2; no definite D call. The CDR3 length is 11 residues. Looked up from germline, CDR1 is MDHEN and CDR2 is SYDVKM. With 11 bases removed from V and 5 bases from J, the gap between germline ends came to 9 bases. The CDR3 region is CASSLTGELFF. CDR3 sequence (DNA): TGTGCCTCCTCTTTGACCGGGGAGCTGTTTTTT.

The chain is built from TRBV15 and TRBJ1-5; no firm D call. V lost 0 bases to trimming and J lost 9 bases, with 9 bases between them. CDR3 length equals 13 residues. Germline V CDR1 and CDR2: LNHNV, YYDKDF (reference sequence). The CDR3 nucleotides read TGTGCCACCAGCAGAGAACCGCCGGGGCCCCAGCATTTT. This encodes CATSREPPGPQHF.

The chain carries TRBV6-5 and TRBJ2-1, with 11 bases fitting TRBD2. From germline, CDR1 is MNHEY and CDR2 SVGAGI. V dropped 4 bases and J dropped 14; count of bases not matched to a gene: 13. The CDR3 is 15 residues long. The CDR3 region is CASSSFSGRAQAKFF. Here the CDR3 DNA reads TGTGCCAGCAGTTCCTTTAGCGGGAGGGCTCAAGCGAAGTTCTTC.

V usage is TRBV7-9 and J usage is TRBJ2-2; D is perhaps TRBD1 (6 bases). The CDR3 extends over 15 amino acids. CDR1 and CDR2 from the germline V gene are SEHNR and FQNEAQ (reference sequence). V lost 3 bases, J lost 7 bases, and 15 bases lay in between. CDR3 nucleotide sequence: TGTGCCAGCAGCTTCGACCAGGGGCCGGGCGGGGAGCTGTTTTTT. Translating it yields CASSFDQGPGGELFF.